This is a list of T cell receptor beta chains from one sample in a study of cytomegalovirus exposure and HLA in healthy donors. Assay: immunoSEQ multiplex PCR; the TCRdb copy retains only in-frame clones and omits some. The top ten hold around 0.3% of the sample, which has under 200,000 clones, 70% to 90% seen once. Sequencing used PBMCs. These receptors originate from a woman in her thirties in good health and CMV-seronegative. Both conserved end residues are part of each CDR3. Each record gives: CDR3 protein, V gene, J gene.

CDR3: CASSGQGLEELFF
V: TRBV21-1
J: TRBJ2-2

CDR3: CAGSLGGGGPDTQYF
V: TRBV5-4
J: TRBJ2-3

CDR3: CASGATQEGAYGELFF
V: TRBV12-5
J: TRBJ2-2

CDR3: CASSRASGRNNPNYEQYF
V: TRBV9
J: TRBJ2-7

CDR3: CASSEGRVRGRVGYTF
V: TRBV6-1
J: TRBJ1-2

CDR3: CASSLSQGHGYTF
V: TRBV5-4
J: TRBJ1-2

CDR3: CASSLGGTMVNEQFF
V: TRBV5-6
J: TRBJ2-1

CDR3: CASSYQIGHTEAFF
V: TRBV27
J: TRBJ1-1

CDR3: CASSPSGRGGTEAFF
V: TRBV28
J: TRBJ1-1

CDR3: CASSYGPGQYEQYF
V: TRBV6-5
J: TRBJ2-7

CDR3: CATSKGGTAYNEQFF
V: TRBV15
J: TRBJ2-1

CDR3: CASSPTGVGTEAFF
V: TRBV5-4
J: TRBJ1-1

CDR3: CAISQAGVRGEQYF
V: TRBV10-3
J: TRBJ2-7

CDR3: CSARTGGSQYF
V: TRBV20-1
J: TRBJ2-5

CDR3: CASSLVQSYEQYF
V: TRBV7-8
J: TRBJ2-7

CDR3: CASSLGGNSYEQYF
V: TRBV28
J: TRBJ2-7

CDR3: CASTARGGLSSYEQYF
V: TRBV2
J: TRBJ2-7

CDR3: CVSRRAHNEQFF
V: TRBV7-9
J: TRBJ2-1

CDR3: CASSPPLAGVYNEQFF
V: TRBV14
J: TRBJ2-1

CDR3: CASSLRRTSGGSTDTQYF
V: TRBV28
J: TRBJ2-3

CDR3: CASSPNLMTRRQPQHF
V: TRBV28
J: TRBJ1-5

CDR3: CASSGGQGNIQYF
V: TRBV6-1
J: TRBJ2-4

CDR3: CASRVTGHEQYF
V: TRBV2
J: TRBJ2-7

CDR3: CASSDGRTSNQPQHF
V: TRBV7-2
J: TRBJ1-5

CDR3: CASSRLAGVCEQYF
V: TRBV2
J: TRBJ2-7

CDR3: CASSVVTGAYTGELFF
V: TRBV9
J: TRBJ2-2

CDR3: CASSESPGLAGYSTDTQYF
V: TRBV10-2
J: TRBJ2-3

CDR3: CASSLATGGTQYF
V: TRBV27
J: TRBJ2-3

CDR3: CSVNTGGTGELFF
V: TRBV29-1
J: TRBJ2-2

CDR3: CASSLGQDYEQYF
V: TRBV27
J: TRBJ2-7

CDR3: CASRGTTRKEQFF
V: TRBV6-1
J: TRBJ2-1

CDR3: CASRLVEVYEQYF
V: TRBV2
J: TRBJ2-7

CDR3: CASSQDRGADTQYF
V: TRBV4-1
J: TRBJ2-3

CDR3: CSVSTGTPQETQYF
V: TRBV29-1
J: TRBJ2-5

CDR3: CASSGGGHQTGELFF
V: TRBV5-1
J: TRBJ2-2

CDR3: CAISDRGVSTDTQYF
V: TRBV10-3
J: TRBJ2-3

CDR3: CASSLETSGSSEQYF
V: TRBV5-1
J: TRBJ2-7

CDR3: CASSLLSSGGYEQYF
V: TRBV28
J: TRBJ2-7

CDR3: CASRGGVSTDTQYF
V: TRBV28
J: TRBJ2-3

CDR3: CASSRRDEQFF
V: TRBV5-1
J: TRBJ2-1

CDR3: CASSPGQTPEAFF
V: TRBV18
J: TRBJ1-1

CDR3: CASSPLEKLFF
V: TRBV9
J: TRBJ1-4

CDR3: CAINDGGGEAEAFF
V: TRBV10-3
J: TRBJ1-1

CDR3: CASSHQGRGSSYEQYF
V: TRBV13
J: TRBJ2-7

CDR3: CASSFNPGQGYHEQFF
V: TRBV7-2
J: TRBJ2-1

CDR3: CGTALAGGVYEQYF
V: TRBV2
J: TRBJ2-7

CDR3: CASGLITGRKAYEQYF
V: TRBV12-5
J: TRBJ2-7

CDR3: CASSILTGRDRDTQYF
V: TRBV5-1
J: TRBJ2-3

CDR3: CASAQGYNEQFF
V: TRBV5-6
J: TRBJ2-1

CDR3: CAWTLAWGELFF
V: TRBV30
J: TRBJ2-2

CDR3: CASTPTLGGQPQHF
V: TRBV28
J: TRBJ1-5

CDR3: CASRGVGTGELFF
V: TRBV5-4
J: TRBJ2-2